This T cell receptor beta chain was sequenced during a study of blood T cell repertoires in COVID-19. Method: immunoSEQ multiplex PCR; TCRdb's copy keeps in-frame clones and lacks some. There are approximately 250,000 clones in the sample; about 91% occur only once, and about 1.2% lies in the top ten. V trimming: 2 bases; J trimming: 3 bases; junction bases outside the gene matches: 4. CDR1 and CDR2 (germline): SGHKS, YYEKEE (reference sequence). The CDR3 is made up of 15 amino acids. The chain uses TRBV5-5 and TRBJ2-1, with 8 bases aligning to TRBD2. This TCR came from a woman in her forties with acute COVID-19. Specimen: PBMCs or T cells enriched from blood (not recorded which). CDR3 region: CASSFWSGGYNEQFF. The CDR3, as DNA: TGTGCCAGCAGCTTTTGGAGCGGGGGCTACAATGAGCAGTTCTTC.